This section outlines one TCR beta chain sequence together with its context. Per the original data handling: Estimated nucleated cell counts came from reference gene primer amplification. Libraries were prepared by immunoSEQ multiplex PCR; TCRdb keeps only in-frame clonotypes and omits some of them. V and J calls and clone size are those listed in that table; D and trimming were worked out from the DNA. The profile shows roughly 280,000 clones, roughly 90% of them singletons. This entry is derived from a study of blood T cell repertoires in COVID-19. Study-wide context: Acute-phase and convalescent COVID-19 samples originated in the United States, Italy and Spain. PBMCs, B-cell-depleted T cells, or T cells were the source of the cDNA or gDNA that made up the material.

CDR3 length: 16 residues. With V trimmed by 5 bases and J by 6 bases, 12 bases remained unmatched. CDR1 and CDR2 (germline): SNHLY, FYNNEI. The chain is built from TRBV2 and TRBJ2-1, with TRBD2 matching over 8 bases. The sequence derives from a man between 25 and 39 years old with active or convalescent COVID-19. Sequenced sample: peripheral blood. The CDR3 DNA sequence: TGTGCCAGCAGTTTACCGGGGGGGGCCGTGGGCAATGAGCAGTTCTTC. Its translation: CASSLPGGAVGNEQFF.